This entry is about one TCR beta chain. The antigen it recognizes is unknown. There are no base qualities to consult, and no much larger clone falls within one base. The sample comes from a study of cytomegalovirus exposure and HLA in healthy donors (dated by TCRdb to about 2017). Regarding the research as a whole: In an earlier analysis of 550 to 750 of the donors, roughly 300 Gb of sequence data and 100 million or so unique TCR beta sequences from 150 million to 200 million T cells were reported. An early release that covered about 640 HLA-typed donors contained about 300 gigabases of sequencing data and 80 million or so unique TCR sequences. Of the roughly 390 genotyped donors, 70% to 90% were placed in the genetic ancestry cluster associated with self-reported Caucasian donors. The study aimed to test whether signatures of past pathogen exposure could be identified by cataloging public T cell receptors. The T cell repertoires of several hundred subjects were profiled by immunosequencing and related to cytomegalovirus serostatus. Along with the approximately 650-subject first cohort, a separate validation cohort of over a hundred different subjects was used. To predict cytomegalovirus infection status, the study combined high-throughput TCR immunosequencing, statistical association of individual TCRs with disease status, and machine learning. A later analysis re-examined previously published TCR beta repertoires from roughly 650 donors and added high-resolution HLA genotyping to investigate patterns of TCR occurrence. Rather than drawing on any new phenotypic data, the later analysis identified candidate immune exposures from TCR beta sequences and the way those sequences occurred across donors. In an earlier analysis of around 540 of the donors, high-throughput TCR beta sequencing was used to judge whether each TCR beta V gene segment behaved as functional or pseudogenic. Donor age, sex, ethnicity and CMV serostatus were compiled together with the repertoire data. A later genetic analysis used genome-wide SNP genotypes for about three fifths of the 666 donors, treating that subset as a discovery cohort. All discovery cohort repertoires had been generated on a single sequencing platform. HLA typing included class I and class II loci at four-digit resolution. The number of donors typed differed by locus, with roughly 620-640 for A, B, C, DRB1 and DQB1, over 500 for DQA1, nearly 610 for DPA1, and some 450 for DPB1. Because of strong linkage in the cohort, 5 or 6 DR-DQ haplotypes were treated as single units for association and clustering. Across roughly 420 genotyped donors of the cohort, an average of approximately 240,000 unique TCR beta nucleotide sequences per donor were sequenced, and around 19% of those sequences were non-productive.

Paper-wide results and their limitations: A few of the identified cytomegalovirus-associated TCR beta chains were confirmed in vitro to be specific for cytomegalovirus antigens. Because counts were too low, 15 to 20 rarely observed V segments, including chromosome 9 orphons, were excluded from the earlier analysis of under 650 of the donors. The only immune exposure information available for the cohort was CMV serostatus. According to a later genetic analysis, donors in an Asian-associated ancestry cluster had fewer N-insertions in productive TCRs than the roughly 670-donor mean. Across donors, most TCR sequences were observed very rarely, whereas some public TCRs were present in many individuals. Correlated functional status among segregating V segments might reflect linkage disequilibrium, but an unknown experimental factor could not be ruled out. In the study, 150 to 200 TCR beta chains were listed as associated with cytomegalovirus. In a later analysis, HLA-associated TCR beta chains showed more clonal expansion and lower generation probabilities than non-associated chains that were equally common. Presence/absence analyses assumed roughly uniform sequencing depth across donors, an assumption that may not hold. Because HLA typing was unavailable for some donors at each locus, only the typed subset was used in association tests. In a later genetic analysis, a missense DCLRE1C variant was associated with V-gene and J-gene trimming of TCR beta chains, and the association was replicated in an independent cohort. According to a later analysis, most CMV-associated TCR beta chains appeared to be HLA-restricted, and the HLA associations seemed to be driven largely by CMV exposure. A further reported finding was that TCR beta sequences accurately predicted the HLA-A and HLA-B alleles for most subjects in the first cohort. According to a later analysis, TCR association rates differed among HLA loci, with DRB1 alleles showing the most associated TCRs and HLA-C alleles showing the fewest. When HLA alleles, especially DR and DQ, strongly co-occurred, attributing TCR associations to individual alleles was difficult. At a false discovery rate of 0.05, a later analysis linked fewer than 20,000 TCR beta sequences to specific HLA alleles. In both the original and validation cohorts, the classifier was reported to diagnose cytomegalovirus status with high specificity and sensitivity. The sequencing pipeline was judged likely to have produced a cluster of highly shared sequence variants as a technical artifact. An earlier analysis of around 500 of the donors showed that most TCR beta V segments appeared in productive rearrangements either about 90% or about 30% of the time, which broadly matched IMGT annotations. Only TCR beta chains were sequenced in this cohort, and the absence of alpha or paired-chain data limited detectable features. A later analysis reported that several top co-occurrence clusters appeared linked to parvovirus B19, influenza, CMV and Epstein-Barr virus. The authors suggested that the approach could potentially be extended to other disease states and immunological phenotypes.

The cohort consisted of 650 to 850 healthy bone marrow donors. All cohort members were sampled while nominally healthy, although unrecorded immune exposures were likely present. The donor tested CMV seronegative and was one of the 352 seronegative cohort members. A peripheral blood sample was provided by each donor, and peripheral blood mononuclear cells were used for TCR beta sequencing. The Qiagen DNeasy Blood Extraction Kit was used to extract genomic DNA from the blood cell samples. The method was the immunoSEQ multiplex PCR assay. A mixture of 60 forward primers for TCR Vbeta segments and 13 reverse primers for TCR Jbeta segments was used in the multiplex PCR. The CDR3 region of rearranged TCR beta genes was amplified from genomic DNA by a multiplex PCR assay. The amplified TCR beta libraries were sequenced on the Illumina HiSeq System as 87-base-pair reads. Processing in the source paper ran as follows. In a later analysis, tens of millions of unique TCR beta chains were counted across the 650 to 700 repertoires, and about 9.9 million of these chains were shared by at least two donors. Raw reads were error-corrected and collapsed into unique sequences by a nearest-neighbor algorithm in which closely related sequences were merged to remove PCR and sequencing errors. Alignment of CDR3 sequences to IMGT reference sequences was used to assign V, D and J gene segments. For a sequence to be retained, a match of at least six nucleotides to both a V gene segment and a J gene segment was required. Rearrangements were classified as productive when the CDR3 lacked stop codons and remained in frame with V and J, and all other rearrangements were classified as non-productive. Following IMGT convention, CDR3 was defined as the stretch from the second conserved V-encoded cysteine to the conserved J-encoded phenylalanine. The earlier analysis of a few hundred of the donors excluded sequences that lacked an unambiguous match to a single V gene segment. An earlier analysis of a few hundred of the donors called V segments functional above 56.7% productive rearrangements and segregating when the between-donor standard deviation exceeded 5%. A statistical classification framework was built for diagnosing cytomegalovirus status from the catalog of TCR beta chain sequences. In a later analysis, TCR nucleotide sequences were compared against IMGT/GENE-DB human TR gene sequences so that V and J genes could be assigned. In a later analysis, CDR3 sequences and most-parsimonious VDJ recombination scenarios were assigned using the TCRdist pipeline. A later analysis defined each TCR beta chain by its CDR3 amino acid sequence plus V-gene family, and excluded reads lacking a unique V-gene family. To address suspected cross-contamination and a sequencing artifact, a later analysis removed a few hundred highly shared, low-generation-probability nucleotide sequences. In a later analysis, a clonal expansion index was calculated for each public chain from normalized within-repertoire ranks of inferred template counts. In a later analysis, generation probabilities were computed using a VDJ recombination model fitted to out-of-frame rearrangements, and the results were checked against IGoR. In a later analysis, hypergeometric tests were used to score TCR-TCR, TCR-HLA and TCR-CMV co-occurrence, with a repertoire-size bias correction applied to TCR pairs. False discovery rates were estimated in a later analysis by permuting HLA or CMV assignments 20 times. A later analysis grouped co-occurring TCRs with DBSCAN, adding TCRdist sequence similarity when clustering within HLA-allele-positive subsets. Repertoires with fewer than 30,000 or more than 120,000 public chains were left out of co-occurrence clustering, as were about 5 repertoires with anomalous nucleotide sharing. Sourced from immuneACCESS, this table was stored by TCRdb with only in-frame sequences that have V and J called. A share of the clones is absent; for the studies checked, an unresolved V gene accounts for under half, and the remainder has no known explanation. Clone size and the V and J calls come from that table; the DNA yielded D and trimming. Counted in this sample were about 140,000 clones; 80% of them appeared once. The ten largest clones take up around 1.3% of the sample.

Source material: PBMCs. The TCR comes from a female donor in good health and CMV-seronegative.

The DNA sequence is TGCGCCAGCAGCCAAGATAGGACTAGCGGGATTAACACCGGGGAGCTGTTTTTT. The resulting protein is CASSQDRTSGINTGELFF. The sequence links TRBV4-1 to TRBJ2-2; TRBD2 fits 12 bases in the junction. The germline V gene gives CDR1 as MGHRA and CDR2 as YSYEKL. Ends trimmed: V by 0 bases, J by 2 bases; bases unmatched to a gene: 4. Reading from cysteine to phenylalanine, the CDR3 counts 18 amino acids. The CDR3 DNA has 54 bases and is translated from base 1.